One and the same sample provided the 21 T cell receptor beta chains below, sequenced in a study of T-cell reconstitution after alpha-beta-depleted transplantation in children. The authors prepared the TCRbeta library with unique molecular identifiers. TCRdb re-called the PCR reads through MiXCR, storing one row per CDR3 protein. The sample lists about 230,000 distinct CDR3 sequences; 9.7% were seen once. The sequencing here drew on PBMCs from the stem cell graft donor, taken from the stem cell graft. Receptors were obtained from a human donor who donated a stem cell graft to a child with SCID.

This clonotype was recorded many times. The J gene is TRBJ1-1, the V gene TRBV7-8, with 9 bases fitting TRBD1. The CDR3 loop spans 19 amino acids. Germline-derived CDR1 and CDR2 are SGHVS and FQNEAQ. The J segment lost 4 bases and the V segment lost 8 bases, leaving 23 bases of the junction unmatched. CDR3 sequence: CASALRDRVSGAEFTEAFF. The CDR3 DNA reads as TGTGCCAGCGCCCTGCGGGACAGGGTATCTGGTGCCGAATTCACTGAAGCTTTCTTT.

This clonotype was recorded many times. CDR3 coding DNA: TGTGCCAGCAACCCCGACAGGGGGCACGACTATGGCTACACCTTC. This translates into CASNPDRGHDYGYTF. The rearrangement links TRBV7-2 to TRBJ1-2, with 10 bases fitting TRBD1. V lost 7 bases and J lost 3; bases outside the gene matches: 8. Per the germline V gene, CDR1 is SGHTA and CDR2 is FQGNSA. This CDR3 is built from 15 residues.

This clonotype was recorded many times. The chain carries TRBV10-3 and TRBJ2-7; the D gene is possibly TRBD1 (5 bases). The germline V gene has CDR1 ENHRY and CDR2 SYGVKD. CDR3 length equals 14 residues. Deletions cut 6 bases from V and 3 bases from J, with 15 bases between. The CDR3: CAISPQGGDYEQYF. DNA for the CDR3: TGTGCCATCAGCCCCCAGGGCGGCGACTACGAGCAGTACTTC.

This chain links TRBV7-9 with TRBJ2-7; possible D gene TRBD2, 6 bases. In germline, CDR1 is SEHNR, CDR2 FQNEAQ (reference sequence). The CDR3 runs 14 residues. Trimming left V 5 bases short and J 7 bases short, with 18 bases between. The CDR3 here is CASSRDGGVGEQYF. The CDR3 region has the DNA TGTGCCAGCAGCCGGGACGGCGGGGTTGGAGAGCAGTACTTC.

This clonotype was seen repeatedly, ten times or more. The chain carries TRBV7-2 and TRBJ2-7; D uncertain. V was pared by 1 base and J by 3 bases, with 7 bases between. Germline V lookup: CDR1 SGHTA, CDR2 FQGNSA. The CDR3 runs to 13 residues. CDR3 DNA sequence: TGTGCCAGCAGCTTAGGGTTGGACTACGAGCAGTACTTC. Residues: CASSLGLDYEQYF.

This clonotype has a count of ten or more. The chain uses TRBV5-1 and TRBJ2-3, with TRBD1 matching 7 bases. The CDR3 spans 14 residues. Trimming at V came to 4 bases and at J to 1 base, leaving 3 bases not matched to a gene. In germline, CDR1 is SGHRS, CDR2 YFSETQ. DNA of the CDR3: TGCGCCAGCAGCCGGGACAGTGGCACAGATACGCAGTATTTT. It codes for CASSRDSGTDTQYF.

The gene calls are TRBV20-1 and TRBJ1-5; D may be TRBD1 (6 bases). The CDR3 covers 15 residues. The germline V gene encodes CDR1 DFQATT and CDR2 SNEGSKA (reference sequence). With 4 bases removed from V and 0 bases from J, the gap between germline ends came to 13 bases. This CDR3 reads CSATRGANSNQPQHF. CDR3 DNA: TGCAGTGCTACAAGGGGGGCAAATAGCAATCAGCCCCAGCATTTT.

The genes are TRBV14 and TRBJ2-6; D is undetermined. The CDR3 runs to 16 residues. Trimming stripped 4 bases from V and 4 bases from J, with 14 bases between. Germline V gene data show CDR1 as SGHDN and CDR2 as FVKESK. The CDR3 DNA follows: TGTGCCAGCAGCCGACCGACCCCTGACGGGGCCAACGTCCTGACTTTC. It yields the protein CASSRPTPDGANVLTF. The complete variable domain, with remaining parts taken from reference TRBV14 and TRBJ2-6, reads EAGVTQFPSHSVIEKGQTVTLRCDPISGHDNLYWYRRVMGKEIKFLLHFVKESKQDESGMPNNRFLAERTGGTYSTLKVQPAELEDSGVYFCASSRPTPDGANVLTFGAGSRLTVL.

This clonotype showed up many times. The chain carries TRBV12-3 or TRBV12-4 and TRBJ2-3; D remains unclear. V lost 4 bases, J lost 2 bases, and 19 bases lay in between. This CDR3 region has 17 residues. The CDR3 DNA reads TGTGCCAGCAGTTCCAAATTAGGACGGATCTTCACAGATACGCAGTATTTT. It yields the protein CASSSKLGRIFTDTQYF.

In its sample, this clonotype was seen many times. The CDR3 DNA follows: TGTGCCACCAGGCTCTCCGGGTCTTCGTACGAGCAGTACTTC. Protein: CATRLSGSSYEQYF. This chain connects TRBV15 to TRBJ2-7; D is uncertain. Trimming pared 6 bases from V and 4 bases from J, leaving 16 bases between. CDR1 is LNHNV and CDR2 is YYDKDF in the germline V gene (reference sequence). The CDR3 contains 14 residues.

This chain links TRBV18 with TRBJ1-2; the D gene is possibly TRBD1 (6 bases). V was shortened by 5 bases and J by 2 bases, with 15 bases between the two germline ends. CDR3 length equals 15 residues. CDR1 is KGHSH, CDR2 LQKENI, per germline. CDR3 nucleotide sequence: TGTGCCAGCTCAGAGAGCGGACAGACCAACTATGGCTACACCTTC. Protein sequence: CASSESGQTNYGYTF.

This clonotype occurred many times. The V and J genes are TRBV20-1 and TRBJ1-1; a weak D match, TRBD1 (5 bases). The CDR3 consists of 13 residues. V shed 1 base and J shed 5 bases, with 11 bases lying between them. Germline CDR1 and CDR2: DFQATT and SNEGSKA (reference sequence). The CDR3 DNA reads as TGCAGTGCTAGAGTGGGGGGAAGGACTGAAGCTTTCTTT. This codes for CSARVGGRTEAFF.

In its sample, this clonotype was seen many times. The genes are TRBV10-3 and TRBJ2-1, with TRBD2 matching over 12 bases. This CDR3 has 18 amino acids. V gave up 5 bases and J gave up 4 bases; unmatched junction bases: 12. Germline-derived CDR1 and CDR2 are ENHRY and SYGVKD. The chain's CDR3 is CAISLQPSGGDSYNEQFF. DNA for the CDR3: TGTGCCATCAGTCTTCAGCCTAGCGGGGGGGACTCGTACAATGAGCAGTTCTTC.

This clonotype showed up many times. This chain uses TRBV27 with TRBJ2-1; 15 bases are a match to TRBD2. Looked up from germline, CDR1 is MNHEY and CDR2 is SMNVEV (reference sequence). This CDR3 has 16 amino acids. The J segment lost 9 bases and the V segment lost 0 bases, leaving 3 bases of the junction unmatched. The DNA of the CDR3 is TGTGCCAGCAGTTTATCGGGACTAGCGGGGGGCCGTGAGCAGTTCTTC. Residues: CASSLSGLAGGREQFF.

The sample holds many counts of this clonotype. The chain combines TRBV12-3 or TRBV12-4 with TRBJ2-3, with 10 bases that match TRBD2. The CDR3 is 15 residues long. The ends lost 3 bases at V and 4 bases at J; junction bases unmatched: 4. CDR3: CASSFVAGGPDTQYF. CDR3 in DNA: TGTGCCAGCAGTTTCGTAGCGGGGGGACCAGATACGCAGTATTTT.

This clonotype has ten or more counts. V is TRBV28 and J is TRBJ1-2, with D unresolved. Trimming left V 6 bases short and J 7 bases short, with 12 bases between. The germline CDR1 and CDR2 sequences are MDHEN and SYDVKM. The CDR3 sequence is 12 residues long. Here the CDR3 reads CASRIKWSGYTF. In DNA form, the CDR3 reads TGTGCCAGCAGAATCAAGTGGAGTGGCTACACCTTC.

Points on this clonotype: In this CDR3 the conserved last residue, phenylalanine or tryptophan, is missing, so a read error is likely. No DNA is shown, since the ends of the CDR3 on it are uncertain; the CDR3 is the one TCRdb lists. The gene calls are TRBV12-3 or TRBV12-4 and TRBJ1-5. The CDR3 is 17 amino acids in total, end residues counted. The CDR3 is CASSLKGTGFSNQPRHL.

The V call is TRBV30, the J call TRBJ1-2; 8 bases are shared with TRBD1. Germline V CDR1 and CDR2: GTSNPN, SVGIG (reference sequence). The CDR3 totals 13 residues. Trimming removed 6 bases from V and 6 bases from J; junction bases left unmatched: 9. The DNA of the CDR3 is TGTGCCTGTAAAACCGGGACAGGTGATGGCTACACCTTC. It specifies CACKTGTGDGYTF.

This clonotype was recorded at least ten times. The chain is built from TRBV29-1 and TRBJ2-2, with D possibly matching TRBD2 (5 bases). The CDR3 sequence is 14 residues long. The germline V gene encodes CDR1 SQVTM and CDR2 ANQGSEA. The V end was cut by 5 bases, the J end by 7 bases, with 17 bases between. In nucleotides, the CDR3 is TGCAGCGTTAGAGCCTTGGATGGGAGCGGGGAGCTGTTTTTT. It encodes CSVRALDGSGELFF.

This clonotype was found many times. This chain joins TRBV5-6 and TRBJ2-4, with D perhaps matching TRBD1 (6 bases). V was pared by 0 bases and J by 3 bases, with 7 bases between. The CDR3 length is 14 residues. Germline loops: CDR1 SGHDT, CDR2 YYEEEE. Here the CDR3 DNA reads TGTGCCAGCAGCTTGGGACAGGTCAAAAACATTCAGTACTTC. It is translated as CASSLGQVKNIQYF.

This clonotype was seen more than once but under ten times. CDR3 coding DNA: TGTGCCAGCAAGGGGACACTTTCCTACGAGCAGTACTTC. This codes for CASKGTLSYEQYF. V usage is TRBV12-3 or TRBV12-4 and J usage is TRBJ2-7; tentative D call: TRBD1 (6 bases). The CDR3 is 13 residues long. Trimming took off 7 bases at V and 1 base at J, with 11 bases between the two ends.